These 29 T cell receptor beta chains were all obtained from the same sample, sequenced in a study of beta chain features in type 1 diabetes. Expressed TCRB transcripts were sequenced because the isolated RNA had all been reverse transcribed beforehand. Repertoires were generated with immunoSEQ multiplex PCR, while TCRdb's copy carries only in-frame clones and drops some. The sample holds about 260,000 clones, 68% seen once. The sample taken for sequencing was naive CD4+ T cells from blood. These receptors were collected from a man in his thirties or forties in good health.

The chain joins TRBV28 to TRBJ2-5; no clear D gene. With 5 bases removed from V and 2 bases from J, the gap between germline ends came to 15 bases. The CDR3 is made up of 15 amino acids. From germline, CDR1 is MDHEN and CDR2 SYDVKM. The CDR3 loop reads CASSPDELGQETQYF. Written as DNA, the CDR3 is TGTGCCAGCAGTCCAGATGAACTGGGGCAAGAGACCCAGTACTTC.

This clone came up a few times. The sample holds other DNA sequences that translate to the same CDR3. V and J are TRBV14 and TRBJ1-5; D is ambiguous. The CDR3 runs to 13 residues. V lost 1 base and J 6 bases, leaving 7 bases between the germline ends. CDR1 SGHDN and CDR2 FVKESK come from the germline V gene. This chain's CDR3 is CASSQGLGQPQHF. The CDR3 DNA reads TGTGCCAGCAGCCAAGGACTTGGTCAGCCCCAGCATTTT.

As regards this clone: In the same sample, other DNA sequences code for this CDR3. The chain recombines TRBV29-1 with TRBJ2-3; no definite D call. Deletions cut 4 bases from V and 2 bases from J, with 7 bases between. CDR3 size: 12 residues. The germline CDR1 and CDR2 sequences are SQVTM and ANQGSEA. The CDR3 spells CSVGQNTDTQYF. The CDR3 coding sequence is TGCAGCGTTGGGCAGAACACAGATACGCAGTATTTT.

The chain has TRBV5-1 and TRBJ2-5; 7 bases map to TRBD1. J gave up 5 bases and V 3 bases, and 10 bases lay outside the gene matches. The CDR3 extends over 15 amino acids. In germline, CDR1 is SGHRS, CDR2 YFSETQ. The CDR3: CASSWEEGAVETQYF. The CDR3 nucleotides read TGCGCCAGCAGCTGGGAAGAGGGGGCTGTTGAGACCCAGTACTTC.

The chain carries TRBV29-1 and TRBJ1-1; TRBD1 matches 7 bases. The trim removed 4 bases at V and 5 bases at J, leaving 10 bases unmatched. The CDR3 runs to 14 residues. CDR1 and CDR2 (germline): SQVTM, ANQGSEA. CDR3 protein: CSVVGSGGYTEAFF. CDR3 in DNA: TGCAGCGTTGTGGGGTCAGGGGGTTATACTGAAGCTTTCTTT.

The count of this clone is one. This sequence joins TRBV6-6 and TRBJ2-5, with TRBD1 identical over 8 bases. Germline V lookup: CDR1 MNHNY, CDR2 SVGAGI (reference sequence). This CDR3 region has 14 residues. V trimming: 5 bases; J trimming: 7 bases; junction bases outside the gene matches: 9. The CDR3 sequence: CASSGDRSVGTQYF. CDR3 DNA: TGTGCCAGCAGTGGGGACAGGTCCGTAGGGACCCAGTACTTC.

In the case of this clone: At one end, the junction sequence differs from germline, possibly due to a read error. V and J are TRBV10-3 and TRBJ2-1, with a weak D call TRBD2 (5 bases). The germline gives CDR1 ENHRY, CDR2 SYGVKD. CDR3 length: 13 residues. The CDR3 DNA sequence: TGTGCCATCAGCGAGTCCAGCGGCTATGAGCAGTTCTTC. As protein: CAISESSGYEQFF.

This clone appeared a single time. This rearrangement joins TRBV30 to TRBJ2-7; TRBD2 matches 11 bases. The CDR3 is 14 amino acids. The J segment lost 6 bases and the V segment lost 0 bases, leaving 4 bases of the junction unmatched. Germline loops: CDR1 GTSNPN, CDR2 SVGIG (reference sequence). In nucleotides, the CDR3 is TGTGCCTGGAGTGTATTACTAGCGGGAGCCGAGCAGTACTTC. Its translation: CAWSVLLAGAEQYF.

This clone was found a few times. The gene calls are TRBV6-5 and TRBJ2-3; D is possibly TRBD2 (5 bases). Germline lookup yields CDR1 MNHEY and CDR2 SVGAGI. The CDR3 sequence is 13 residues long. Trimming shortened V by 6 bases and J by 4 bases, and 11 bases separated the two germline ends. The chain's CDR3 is CASSLWGADTQYF. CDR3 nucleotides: TGTGCCAGCAGCCTCTGGGGAGCAGATACGCAGTATTTT.

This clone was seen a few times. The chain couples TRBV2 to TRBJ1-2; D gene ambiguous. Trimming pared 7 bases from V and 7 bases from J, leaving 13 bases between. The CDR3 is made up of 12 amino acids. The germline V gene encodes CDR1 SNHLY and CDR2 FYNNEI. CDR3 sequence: CASTSTQLGYTF. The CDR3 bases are TGTGCCAGCACTTCAACCCAACTTGGCTACACCTTC. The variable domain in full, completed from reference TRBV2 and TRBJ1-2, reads EPEVTQTPSHQVTQMGQEVILRCVPISNHLYFYWYRQILGQKVEFLVSFYNNEISEKSEIFDDQFSVERPDGSNFTLKIRSTKLEDSAMYFCASTSTQLGYTFGSGTRLTVV.

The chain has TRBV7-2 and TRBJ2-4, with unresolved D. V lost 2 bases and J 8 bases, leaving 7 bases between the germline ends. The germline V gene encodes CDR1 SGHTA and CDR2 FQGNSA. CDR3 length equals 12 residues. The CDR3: CASSLSGDIQYF. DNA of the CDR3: TGTGCCAGCAGCTTAAGTGGTGACATTCAGTACTTC.

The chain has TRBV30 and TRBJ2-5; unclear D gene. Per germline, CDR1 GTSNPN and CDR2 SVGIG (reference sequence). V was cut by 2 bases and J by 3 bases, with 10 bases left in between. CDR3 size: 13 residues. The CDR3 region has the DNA TGTGCCTGGAGTTGGCAGGCCGAAGAGACCCAGTACTTC. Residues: CAWSWQAEETQYF.

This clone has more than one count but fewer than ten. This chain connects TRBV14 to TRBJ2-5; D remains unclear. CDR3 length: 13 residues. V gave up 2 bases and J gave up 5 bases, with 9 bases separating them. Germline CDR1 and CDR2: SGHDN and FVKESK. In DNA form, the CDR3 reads TGTGCCAGCAGCCAATGGGGATGGGAGACCCAGTACTTC. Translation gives CASSQWGWETQYF.

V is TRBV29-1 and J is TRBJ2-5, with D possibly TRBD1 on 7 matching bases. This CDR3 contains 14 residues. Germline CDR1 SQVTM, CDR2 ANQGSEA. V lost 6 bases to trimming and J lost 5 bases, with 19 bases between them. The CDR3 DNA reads TGCAGCGTCCCTCTCGAGGGGGCGGGGGAGACCCAGTACTTC. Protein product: CSVPLEGAGETQYF. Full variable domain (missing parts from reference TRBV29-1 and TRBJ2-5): SAVISQKPSRDICQRGTSLTIQCQVDSQVTMMFWYRQQPGQSLTLIATANQGSEATYESGFVIDKFPISRPNLTFSTLTVSNMSPEDSSIYLCSVPLEGAGETQYFGPGTRLLVL.

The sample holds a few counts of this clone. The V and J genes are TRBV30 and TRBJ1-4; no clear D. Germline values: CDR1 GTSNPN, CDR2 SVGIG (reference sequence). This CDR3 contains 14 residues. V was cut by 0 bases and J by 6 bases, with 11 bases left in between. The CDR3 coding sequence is TGTGCCTGGAGTGTACCCCGGAGGGATGAAAAACTGTTTTTT. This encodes CAWSVPRRDEKLFF.

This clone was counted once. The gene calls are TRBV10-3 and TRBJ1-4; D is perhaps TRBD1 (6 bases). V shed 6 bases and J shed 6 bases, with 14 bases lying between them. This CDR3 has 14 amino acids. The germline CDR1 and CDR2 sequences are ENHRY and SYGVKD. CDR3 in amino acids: CAISRAKGDEKLFF. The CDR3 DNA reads TGTGCCATCAGCCGGGCTAAGGGGGATGAAAAACTGTTTTTT.

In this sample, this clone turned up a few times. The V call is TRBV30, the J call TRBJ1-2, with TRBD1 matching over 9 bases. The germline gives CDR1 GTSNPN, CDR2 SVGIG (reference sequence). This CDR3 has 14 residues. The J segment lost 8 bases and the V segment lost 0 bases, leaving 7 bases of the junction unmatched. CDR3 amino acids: CAWSVLGQGMGYTF. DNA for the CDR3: TGTGCCTGGAGTGTACTTGGACAGGGGATGGGCTACACCTTC.

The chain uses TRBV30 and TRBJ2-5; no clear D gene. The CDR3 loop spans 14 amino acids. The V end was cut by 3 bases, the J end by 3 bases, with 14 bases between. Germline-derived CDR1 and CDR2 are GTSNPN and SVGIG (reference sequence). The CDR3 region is CAWSAPLWEETQYF. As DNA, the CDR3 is TGTGCCTGGAGCGCCCCTCTGTGGGAAGAGACCCAGTACTTC.

CDR3 amino acids: CASSLRQGAREKLFF. Here the CDR3 DNA reads TGTGCCAGCAGCCTCAGACAGGGGGCAAGAGAAAAACTGTTTTTT. J is TRBJ1-4 and V is TRBV9, with 10 positions matching TRBD1. Trimming removed 4 bases from V and 8 bases from J; junction bases left unmatched: 8. Germline assignment: CDR1 SGDLS and CDR2 YYNGEE. The CDR3 totals 15 residues.

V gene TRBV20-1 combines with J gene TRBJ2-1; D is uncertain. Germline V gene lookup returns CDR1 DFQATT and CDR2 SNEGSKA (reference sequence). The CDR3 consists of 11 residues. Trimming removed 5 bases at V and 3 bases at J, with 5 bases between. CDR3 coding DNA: TGCAGTGCTCTTAACTACAATGAGCAGTTCTTC. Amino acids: CSALNYNEQFF.

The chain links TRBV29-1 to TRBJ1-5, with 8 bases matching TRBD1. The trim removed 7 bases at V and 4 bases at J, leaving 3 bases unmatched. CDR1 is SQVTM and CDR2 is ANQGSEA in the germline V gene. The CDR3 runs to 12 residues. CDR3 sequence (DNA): TGCAGCGCCGGGGACAGGAATCAGCCCCAGCATTTT. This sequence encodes CSAGDRNQPQHF.

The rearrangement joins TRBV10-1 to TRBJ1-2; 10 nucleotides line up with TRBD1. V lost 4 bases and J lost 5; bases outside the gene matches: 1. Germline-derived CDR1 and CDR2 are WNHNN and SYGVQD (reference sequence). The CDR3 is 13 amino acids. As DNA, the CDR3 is TGCGCCAGCAGTGCGGGACAGGGGTATGGCTACACCTTC. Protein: CASSAGQGYGYTF.

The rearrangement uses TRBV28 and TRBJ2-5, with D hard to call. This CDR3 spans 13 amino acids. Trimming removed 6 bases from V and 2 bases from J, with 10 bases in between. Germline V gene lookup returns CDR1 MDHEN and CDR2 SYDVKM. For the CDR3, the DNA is TGTGCCAGCAGATCGACAACGCAAGAGACCCAGTACTTC. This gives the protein CASRSTTQETQYF.

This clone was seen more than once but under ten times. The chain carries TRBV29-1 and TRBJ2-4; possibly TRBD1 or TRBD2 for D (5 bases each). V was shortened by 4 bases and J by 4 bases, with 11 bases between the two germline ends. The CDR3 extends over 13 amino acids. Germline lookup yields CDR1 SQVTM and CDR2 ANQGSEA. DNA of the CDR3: TGCAGCGTTGGAACTAGACAGAAAAACATTCAGTACTTC. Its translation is CSVGTRQKNIQYF.

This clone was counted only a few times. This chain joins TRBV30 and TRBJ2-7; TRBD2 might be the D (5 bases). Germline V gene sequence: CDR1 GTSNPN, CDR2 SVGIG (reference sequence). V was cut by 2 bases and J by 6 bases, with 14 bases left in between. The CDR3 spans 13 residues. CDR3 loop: CAWSPDLAGEQYF. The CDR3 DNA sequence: TGTGCCTGGAGTCCGGATCTAGCTGGCGAGCAGTACTTC.

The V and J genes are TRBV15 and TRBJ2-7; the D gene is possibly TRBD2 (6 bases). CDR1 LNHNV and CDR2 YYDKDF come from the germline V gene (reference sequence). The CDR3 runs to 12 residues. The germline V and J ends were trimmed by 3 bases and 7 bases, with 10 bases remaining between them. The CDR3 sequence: CATSRRRDEQYF. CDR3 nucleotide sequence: TGTGCCACCAGCAGGAGGAGGGATGAGCAGTACTTC. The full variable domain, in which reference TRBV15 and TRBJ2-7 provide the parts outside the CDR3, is DAMVIQNPRYQVTQFGKPVTLSCSQTLNHNVMYWYQQKSSQAPKLLFHYYDKDFNNEADTPDNFQSRRPNTSFCFLDIRSPGLGDTAMYLCATSRRRDEQYFGPGTRLTVT.

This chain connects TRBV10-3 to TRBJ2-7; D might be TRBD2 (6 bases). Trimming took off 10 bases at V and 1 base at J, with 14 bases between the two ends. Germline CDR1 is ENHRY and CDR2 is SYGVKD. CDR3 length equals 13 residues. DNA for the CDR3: TGTGCCACCGGGACTTTCTCGTCCTACGAGCAGTACTTC. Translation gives CATGTFSSYEQYF.

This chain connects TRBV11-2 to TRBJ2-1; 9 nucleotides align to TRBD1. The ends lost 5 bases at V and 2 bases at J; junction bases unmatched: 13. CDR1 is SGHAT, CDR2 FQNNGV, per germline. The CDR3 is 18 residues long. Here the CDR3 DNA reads TGTGCCAGCAGCCAATCCACAGGGGGCAGGGTCACCTACAATGAGCAGTTCTTC. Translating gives CASSQSTGGRVTYNEQFF.

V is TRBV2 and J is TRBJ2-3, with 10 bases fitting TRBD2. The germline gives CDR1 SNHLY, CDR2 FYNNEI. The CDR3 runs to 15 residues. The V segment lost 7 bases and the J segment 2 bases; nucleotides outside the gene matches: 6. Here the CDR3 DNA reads TGTGCCAGCAAAAAACTAGCGGGGATCACAGATACGCAGTATTTT. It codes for CASKKLAGITDTQYF.